Below, 20 T cell receptor beta chains from the same sample are listed, as sequenced in a study of cytomegalovirus exposure and HLA in healthy donors. The primer mix had 60 Vbeta and 13 Jbeta primers. Generated by immunoSEQ multiplex PCR, the TCRdb table keeps only in-frame clones and is missing some. This table lists tens of thousands of clones. Sequences were obtained from PBMCs. The receptor set was obtained from a human donor in good health.

The chain carries TRBV29-1 and TRBJ2-3; 9 positions agree with TRBD1. The trim removed 6 bases at V and 0 bases at J, leaving 1 base unmatched. From germline, CDR1 is SQVTM and CDR2 ANQGSEA. The CDR3 contains 13 residues. As DNA, the CDR3 is TGCAGCGTCGGACAGGGGAGCACAGATACGCAGTATTTT. Translated, it gives CSVGQGSTDTQYF.

With regard to this clone: One end of the junction is discordant with germline, which a read error may explain. This chain connects TRBV9 to TRBJ1-6, with D tentatively TRBD1 (6 bases). The CDR3 runs 17 residues. Germline CDR1 and CDR2: SGDLS and YYNGEE. CDR3 loop: CASSGGGGQTYNSHLHF. In nucleotides, the CDR3 is TGTGCCAGCAGCGGCGGGGGGGGGCAGACCTATAATTCACACCTCCACTTT.

The chain combines TRBV4-2 with TRBJ2-1; possible D gene TRBD2, 7 bases. The V end lost 1 base, the J end lost 9 bases, and 13 bases lay between the germline ends. The CDR3 consists of 14 residues. CDR1 is LGHNA, CDR2 YNFKEQ, per germline. The CDR3 reads CASSQGGGGGEQFF. The CDR3 nucleotides read TGTGCCAGCAGCCAAGGAGGGGGGGGCGGTGAGCAGTTCTTC.

This rearrangement joins TRBV27 to TRBJ1-2; the match to TRBD1 covers 8 bases. CDR3 size: 12 residues. The germline CDR1 and CDR2 sequences are MNHEY and SMNVEV (reference sequence). Trimming at V came to 6 bases and at J to 8 bases, leaving 5 bases not matched to a gene. CDR3 coding DNA: TGTGCCAGCAGGGACAGGGTTGACGGCTACACCTTC. Residues: CASRDRVDGYTF.

The CDR3 is CAWSVGQGDGYTF. The CDR3 DNA reads TGTGCCTGGAGTGTGGGACAGGGCGACGGCTACACCTTC. The V call is TRBV30, the J call TRBJ1-2, with TRBD1 matching over 9 bases. The CDR3 consists of 13 residues. The ends lost 0 bases at V and 8 bases at J; junction bases unmatched: 4. CDR1 GTSNPN and CDR2 SVGIG come from the germline V gene (reference sequence).

This chain connects TRBV19 to TRBJ2-7; TRBD2 matches at 7 bases. V was pared by 10 bases and J by 4 bases, with 13 bases of the junction left unmatched. CDR1 is LNHDA and CDR2 is SQIVND in the germline V gene (reference sequence). This CDR3 region has 14 residues. CDR3 loop: CATQPTAGIYEQYF. The DNA of the CDR3 is TGTGCCACCCAGCCCACAGCGGGGATATACGAGCAGTACTTC.

The V call is TRBV13, the J call TRBJ2-1; D possibly corresponds to TRBD2 (5 bases). CDR3 length: 13 amino acids. Deletions cut 1 base from V and 8 bases from J, with 9 bases between. Germline loops: CDR1 PRHDT, CDR2 FYEKMQ (reference sequence). CDR3 in amino acids: CASSLDLEDEQFF. For the CDR3, the DNA is TGTGCCAGCAGCTTAGATTTGGAGGATGAGCAGTTCTTC.

The chain carries TRBV9 and TRBJ2-1, with 8 bases fitting TRBD2. The CDR3 has 16 residues. Germline V lookup: CDR1 SGDLS, CDR2 YYNGEE. Trimming at V came to 3 bases and at J to 9 bases, leaving 14 bases not matched to a gene. The CDR3 sequence is CASSAPGAGDRGEQFF. CDR3 bases: TGTGCCAGCAGCGCCCCAGGAGCGGGGGACCGTGGTGAGCAGTTCTTC.

The chain couples TRBV19 to TRBJ1-1, with no clear D. This CDR3 contains 13 residues. Per the germline V gene, CDR1 is LNHDA and CDR2 is SQIVND (reference sequence). V was shortened by 3 bases and J by 11 bases, with 16 bases between the two germline ends. The chain's CDR3 is CASSMEMTSGAFF. The CDR3 DNA reads TGTGCCAGTAGTATGGAGATGACCTCTGGGGCTTTCTTT.

This chain uses TRBV10-1 with TRBJ2-2; D might be TRBD1 (5 bases). Germline CDR1 WNHNN, CDR2 SYGVQD (reference sequence). V lost 2 bases and J 1 base, leaving 11 bases between the germline ends. The CDR3 is made up of 16 amino acids. CDR3 coding DNA: TGCGCCAGCAGTGAGAGGGCAACAGGGAACACCGGGGAGCTGTTTTTT. Protein: CASSERATGNTGELFF.

V gene TRBV4-1 combines with J gene TRBJ2-5; possible D gene TRBD2, 5 bases. Germline loops: CDR1 MGHRA, CDR2 YSYEKL. CDR3 length equals 14 residues. V gave up 2 bases and J gave up 2 bases, with 9 bases separating them. The CDR3: CASSQPDFQETQYF. CDR3 DNA: TGCGCCAGCAGCCAACCGGACTTTCAAGAGACCCAGTACTTC.

The V call is TRBV7-6, the J call TRBJ2-7; 8 positions match TRBD1. Looked up from germline, CDR1 is SGHVS and CDR2 is FNYEAQ. This CDR3 has 17 residues. The junction had 14 bases not matched to a gene; V was cut back by 0 bases and J by 7 bases. The CDR3 coding sequence is TGTGCCAGCAGCTTAGCGCTAAAGGACAGGGCCTGGGGGGAGCAGTACTTC. This sequence encodes CASSLALKDRAWGEQYF.

The chain joins TRBV5-1 to TRBJ2-5; D is possibly TRBD1 (6 bases). Germline CDR1 and CDR2: SGHRS and YFSETQ. The CDR3 extends over 14 amino acids. Trimming took off 4 bases at V and 0 bases at J, with 10 bases between the two ends. CDR3 coding DNA: TGCGCCAGCAGCAAGGGACATTACCAAGAGACCCAGTACTTC. It codes for CASSKGHYQETQYF.

The rearrangement links TRBV5-4 to TRBJ2-3, with 7 bases lining up with TRBD2. The CDR3 sequence is 15 residues long. Germline CDR1 reads SGHNT; CDR2 reads YYREEE (reference sequence). V was pared by 4 bases and J by 2 bases, with 7 bases of the junction left unmatched. Here the CDR3 DNA reads TGTGCCAGCAGCCCCCTGGGGGGGGTCACAGATACGCAGTATTTT. Protein: CASSPLGGVTDTQYF. Complete variable domain (other parts from reference TRBV5-4 and TRBJ2-3): ETGVTQSPTHLIKTRGQQVTLRCSSQSGHNTVSWYQQALGQGPQFIFQYYREEENGRGNFPPRFSGLQFPNYSSELNVNALELDDSALYLCASSPLGGVTDTQYFGPGTRLTVL.

The chain couples TRBV7-9 to TRBJ2-7; TRBD1 might be the D (5 bases). The V end was cut by 5 bases, the J end by 3 bases, with 11 bases between. Germline assignment: CDR1 SEHNR and CDR2 FQNEAQ (reference sequence). CDR3 length: 13 amino acids. The DNA for the CDR3 is TGTGCCAGCAGCGTCTTGGACATCTACGAGCAGTACTTC. It encodes CASSVLDIYEQYF.

The chain joins TRBV6-4 to TRBJ1-1, with D maybe TRBD1 (5 bases). Trimming left V 4 bases short and J 1 base short, with 7 bases between. The length of the CDR3 is 13 residues. Germline CDR1 is MRHNA and CDR2 is SNTAGT. The CDR3 protein is CASSGQKNTEAFF. CDR3 DNA: TGTGCCAGCAGTGGACAGAAGAACACTGAAGCTTTCTTT.

This rearrangement joins TRBV2 to TRBJ1-5, with TRBD1 matching over 11 bases. The CDR3 totals 15 residues. The V gene's germline CDR1 is SNHLY and CDR2 FYNNEI. Germline trimming cut 7 bases from V and 1 base from J; bases unmatched to any gene: 3. In nucleotides, the CDR3 is TGTGCCAGCACTCGGACAGGGGGCAGCAATCAGCCCCAGCATTTT. Translating it yields CASTRTGGSNQPQHF.

This chain uses TRBV6-1 with TRBJ1-6, with D perhaps TRBD1 (6 bases). There are 15 residues in the CDR3. With 6 bases removed from V and 5 bases from J, the gap between germline ends came to 14 bases. The germline V gene has CDR1 MNHNS and CDR2 SASEGT. CDR3 residues: CASRPSGQHNSPLHF. The CDR3 DNA follows: TGTGCCAGCAGACCATCTGGACAGCATAATTCACCCCTCCACTTT.

The chain employs TRBV30 and TRBJ1-5, with 7 positions matching TRBD1. The CDR3 runs to 17 residues. The germline V gene encodes CDR1 GTSNPN and CDR2 SVGIG (reference sequence). The V segment lost 1 base and the J segment 8 bases; nucleotides outside the gene matches: 17. This CDR3 reads CAWSERGAGGPVKPQHF. The DNA of the CDR3 is TGTGCCTGGAGTGAGCGAGGGGCAGGGGGTCCCGTGAAGCCCCAGCATTTT.

This chain's CDR3 is CASRPRDTAYEQYF. The CDR3 nucleotides are TGTGCCAGCAGACCCCGGGACACCGCCTACGAGCAGTACTTC. V and J are TRBV6-1 and TRBJ2-7; D may be TRBD1 (6 bases). V was pared by 6 bases and J by 2 bases, with 14 bases between. The CDR3 is 14 residues long. Germline CDR1 MNHNS, CDR2 SASEGT.